This T cell receptor beta chain emerged from a study of T-cell memory formation after mild COVID-19. Study-wide background: Clusters were largely donor specific.

This clonotype was seen a few times. The antigen is not known. Trimming left V 5 bases short and J 5 bases short, with 13 bases between. This CDR3 has 13 amino acids. Germline CDR1 is DFQATT and CDR2 is SNEGSKA (reference sequence). Study conclusions and caveats: Mainly in CM and EM were contracting CD4+ clones; CD8+ were in EMRA.

MiXCR, run by TCRdb on the 5' RACE reads, gives a single entry per CDR3 protein. Here the sample spans about 430,000 distinct CDR3 sequences, roughly 18% being singletons. The chain couples TRBV20-1 to TRBJ2-1; maybe TRBD1 (6 bases). The source material was PBMCs or a T cell subset sorted from them (not recorded which). This TCR was sampled from a man between 18 and 29 years old who had mild COVID-19 (a few samples of this study predate the infection). Cell type and time point are not known. DNA for the CDR3: TGCAGTGCTCCTCAGACAGGAGACAATGAGCAGTTCTTC. It is translated as CSAPQTGDNEQFF.